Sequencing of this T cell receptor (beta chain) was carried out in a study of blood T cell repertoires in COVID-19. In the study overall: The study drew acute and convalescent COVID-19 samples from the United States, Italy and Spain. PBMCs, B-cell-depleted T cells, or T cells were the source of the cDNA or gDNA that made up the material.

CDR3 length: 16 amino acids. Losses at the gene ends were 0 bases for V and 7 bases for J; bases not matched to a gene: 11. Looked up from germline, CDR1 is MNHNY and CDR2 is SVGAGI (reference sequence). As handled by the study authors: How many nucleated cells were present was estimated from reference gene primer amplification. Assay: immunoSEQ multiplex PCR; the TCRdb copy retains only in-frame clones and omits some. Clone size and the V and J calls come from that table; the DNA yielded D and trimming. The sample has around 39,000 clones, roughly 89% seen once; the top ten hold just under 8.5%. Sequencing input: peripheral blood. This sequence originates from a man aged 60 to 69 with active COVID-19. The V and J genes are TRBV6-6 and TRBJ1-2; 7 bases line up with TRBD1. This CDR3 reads CASSYSILQGTGGYTF. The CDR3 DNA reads TGTGCCAGCAGTTACTCTATTCTACAGGGGACGGGTGGCTACACCTTC.